A selection of T cell receptor beta chains follows, all from one sample in a study of cytomegalovirus exposure and HLA in healthy donors. The protocol was immunoSEQ multiplex PCR, while the TCRdb copy is restricted to in-frame clones and leaves out a portion. Its listing shows about 130,000 clones. Specimen: PBMCs. These receptor sequences come from a woman in her forties in good health and CMV-seronegative. CDR3s include the opening cysteine and the closing phenylalanine or tryptophan.

v_gene,j_gene,CDR3aa
TRBV9,TRBJ1-2,CASSLTSGDGGYTF
TRBV7-3,TRBJ2-5,CASSLRAMETQYF
TRBV6-5,TRBJ1-1,CASTRGTEAFF
TRBV6-6,TRBJ2-7,CASSYSRTATYEQYF
TRBV29-1,TRBJ1-1,CSVYRGAGNTEAFF
TRBV6-6,TRBJ1-4,CASSYTKGVGEKLFF
TRBV19,TRBJ2-3,CASSPTRAYSTDTQYF
TRBV6-1,TRBJ2-1,CASSEGGVKGEQFF
TRBV6-1,TRBJ1-2,CASSGTDTNYGYTF
TRBV7-2,TRBJ1-1,CASSFRSSAEAFF
TRBV23-1,TRBJ1-2,CASSPGSGTNYGYTF